This entry lists 31 T cell receptor beta chains sequenced from one sample in a study of blood T cell repertoires in COVID-19 (TCRdb year 2020). The receptor library was made with the immunoSEQ multiplex PCR assay. Here the immuneACCESS table is served through TCRdb, limited to in-frame sequences with V and J called. Missing clones are a known gap in these copies; in checked studies unresolved V genes cover under half, and the rest lacks a known reason. The sample contains approximately 300,000 clones, about 82% of them found a single time. Together, the top ten hold 1.5% to 2% of the sample. The specimen sequenced was peripheral blood. The receptors were gathered from a woman between 45 and 60 years old with acute or convalescent COVID-19.

This clone occurred a few times. The chain recombines TRBV30 with TRBJ2-7; D is perhaps TRBD2 (6 bases). Trimming removed 2 bases from V and 1 base from J, with 9 bases in between. The length of the CDR3 is 13 residues. Germline V lookup: CDR1 GTSNPN, CDR2 SVGIG (reference sequence). The CDR3 DNA sequence: TGTGCCTGGAGTCTTGGACTATCCTACGAGCAGTACTTC. Amino acid sequence: CAWSLGLSYEQYF.

The DNA of the CDR3 is TGTGCCAGCAGCTTGGGCCAGTTGAACACCATATATTTT. Its protein product is CASSLGQLNTIYF. The rearrangement links TRBV5-4 to TRBJ1-3; D gene unclear. This CDR3 spans 13 amino acids. The V end was cut by 0 bases, the J end by 7 bases, with 8 bases between. In germline, CDR1 is SGHNT, CDR2 YYREEE (reference sequence).

The chain has TRBV5-1 and TRBJ1-4; 9 bases agree with TRBD1. Per germline, CDR1 SGHRS and CDR2 YFSETQ. The CDR3 loop spans 15 amino acids. The V gene end was trimmed by 2 bases and the J gene end by 6 bases; junction bases not matched to a gene: 5. The CDR3 sequence: CASSFTGTGYEKLFF. CDR3 bases: TGCGCCAGCAGCTTTACCGGGACAGGGTATGAAAAACTGTTTTTT.

This chain connects TRBV18 to TRBJ1-1; D is unclear. The CDR3 is 14 amino acids. The germline CDR1 and CDR2 sequences are KGHSH and LQKENI. The V end was cut by 2 bases, the J end by 0 bases, with 7 bases between. CDR3 protein: CASSPMELNTEAFF. The CDR3 coding sequence is TGTGCCAGCTCACCAATGGAGCTGAACACTGAAGCTTTCTTT.

V gene TRBV6-5 combines with J gene TRBJ1-3; the D is unclear. V was shortened by 5 bases and J by 8 bases, with 13 bases between the two germline ends. Germline lookup yields CDR1 MNHEY and CDR2 SVGAGI. This CDR3 spans 13 amino acids. CDR3 nucleotides: TGTGCCAGCAGTCCGTACCGTCGCGACACCATATATTTT. Encoded protein: CASSPYRRDTIYF.

The chain recombines TRBV27 with TRBJ2-7; D might be TRBD2 (5 bases). Germline loops: CDR1 MNHEY, CDR2 SMNVEV (reference sequence). V lost 0 bases and J lost 1, with 16 bases in between. The CDR3 totals 17 residues. CDR3 in amino acids: CASSLSIPLLDSYEQYF. The CDR3 bases are TGTGCCAGCAGTTTATCGATACCATTACTAGATTCCTACGAGCAGTACTTC.

V and J are TRBV5-6 and TRBJ1-1, with D perhaps TRBD1 (6 bases). In germline, CDR1 is SGHDT, CDR2 YYEEEE. The length of the CDR3 is 15 residues. V lost 1 base, J lost 3 bases, and 13 bases lay in between. CDR3 loop: CASSLPGTLHTEAFF. The CDR3 DNA is TGTGCCAGCAGCTTGCCCGGGACACTGCACACTGAAGCTTTCTTT.

The chain joins TRBV5-1 to TRBJ1-1; 8 nucleotides match TRBD1. This CDR3 comprises 16 residues. Trimming cost V 2 bases and J 5 bases; bases outside gene matches: 11. Per the germline V gene, CDR1 is SGHRS and CDR2 is YFSETQ. CDR3 amino acids: CASSFTPKQGGTEAFF. The CDR3 DNA sequence: TGCGCCAGCAGCTTTACCCCTAAACAGGGGGGGACTGAAGCTTTCTTT.

V and J are TRBV7-2 and TRBJ1-1; 9 nucleotides agree with TRBD1. The length of the CDR3 is 14 residues. V shed 4 bases and J 5 bases; nucleotides not matched to a gene: 5. Germline V gene lookup returns CDR1 SGHTA and CDR2 FQGNSA. The CDR3 reads CASSSNRGLTEAFF. The CDR3 nucleotides are TGTGCCAGCAGCTCTAACAGGGGGCTAACTGAAGCTTTCTTT.

The sample holds one count of this clone. The rearrangement joins TRBV5-5 to TRBJ1-5, with D possibly being TRBD1 (5 bases). The CDR3 contains 14 residues. Trimming took 3 bases from V and 4 from J, leaving 11 bases between them. Germline lookup yields CDR1 SGHKS and CDR2 YYEKEE (reference sequence). CDR3 DNA sequence: TGTGCCAGCAGCTCTTTGGGGCTTAATCAGCCCCAGCATTTT. Amino acid sequence: CASSSLGLNQPQHF.

This chain connects TRBV24-1 to TRBJ1-2; no definite D call. Germline lookup yields CDR1 KGHDR and CDR2 SFDVKD. The CDR3 is 16 amino acids. V was trimmed by 2 bases and J by 0 bases, leaving 12 bases between them. This chain's CDR3 is CATSDSRREANYGYTF. The CDR3 nucleotides are TGTGCCACCAGTGATTCGAGGAGGGAAGCTAACTATGGCTACACCTTC.

Only a few counts were recorded for this clone. V and J are TRBV4-1 and TRBJ2-7; possibly TRBD1 for D (5 bases). CDR3 size: 15 residues. Per germline, CDR1 MGHRA and CDR2 YSYEKL. Deletions cut 0 bases from V and 3 bases from J, with 12 bases between. CDR3 DNA sequence: TGCGCCAGCAGCCAAGAAATGGGGCAGGACTACGAGCAGTACTTC. This codes for CASSQEMGQDYEQYF.

This chain uses TRBV24-1 with TRBJ1-1; D may be TRBD1 (5 bases). Germline CDR1 reads KGHDR; CDR2 reads SFDVKD. V lost 2 bases and J 3 bases, leaving 9 bases between the germline ends. The CDR3 consists of 14 residues. In nucleotides, the CDR3 is TGTGCCACCAGTGATTCAGGGATTCACACTGAAGCTTTCTTT. Encoded protein: CATSDSGIHTEAFF.

Points on this clone: Other nucleotide sequences in the sample specify the same CDR3. This chain joins TRBV7-2 and TRBJ1-2; 9 bases fit TRBD1. V trimming: 5 bases; J trimming: 5 bases; junction bases outside the gene matches: 3. The length of the CDR3 is 13 residues. Germline V gene lookup returns CDR1 SGHTA and CDR2 FQGNSA. As DNA, the CDR3 is TGTGCCAGCAGCGCGGGACAGGGATATGGCTACACCTTC. Protein product: CASSAGQGYGYTF. Variable domain in full (rest from reference TRBV7-2 and TRBJ1-2): GAGVSQSPSNKVTEKGKDVELRCDPISGHTALYWYRQSLGQGLEFLIYFQGNSAPDKSGLPSDRFSAERTGGSVSTLTIQRTQQEDSAVYLCASSAGQGYGYTFGSGTRLTVV.

This chain joins TRBV11-2 and TRBJ1-1; maybe TRBD1 (6 bases). Germline loops: CDR1 SGHAT, CDR2 FQNNGV. Trimming shortened V by 6 bases and J by 1 base, and 9 bases separated the two germline ends. CDR3 length: 13 residues. Here the CDR3 reads CASRGRGNTEAFF. CDR3 DNA sequence: TGTGCCAGCAGAGGCAGGGGGAACACTGAAGCTTTCTTT.

The V call is TRBV20-1, the J call TRBJ1-1; no definite D call. The CDR3 has 14 amino acids. The germline V and J ends were trimmed by 3 bases and 8 bases, with 19 bases remaining between them. Germline V gene lookup returns CDR1 DFQATT and CDR2 SNEGSKA (reference sequence). The CDR3 is CSASRRVGAREAFF. The CDR3 nucleotides are TGCAGTGCTAGTCGTCGGGTTGGAGCAAGGGAAGCTTTCTTT.

V is TRBV5-6 and J is TRBJ1-2; 8 bases align to TRBD1. The CDR3 is 17 residues long. In germline, CDR1 is SGHDT, CDR2 YYEEEE. J gave up 4 bases and V 4 bases, and 15 bases lay outside the gene matches. The chain's CDR3 is CASSQDRDRFLSYGYTF. Here the CDR3 DNA reads TGTGCCAGCAGCCAGGACAGGGATCGGTTTTTGAGCTATGGCTACACCTTC.

This sequence joins TRBV10-3 and TRBJ1-5; TRBD1 aligns across 8 bases. Germline V gene lookup returns CDR1 ENHRY and CDR2 SYGVKD. V lost 3 bases to trimming and J lost 5 bases; unmatched junction nucleotides: 9. The CDR3 has 16 amino acids. The chain's CDR3 is CAISDLRTGIHQPQHF. Written as DNA, the CDR3 is TGTGCCATCAGTGATTTAAGGACAGGGATTCATCAGCCCCAGCATTTT.

The chain carries TRBV10-3 and TRBJ1-2, with 7 bases matching TRBD1. This CDR3 comprises 13 residues. The J segment lost 1 base and the V segment lost 10 bases, leaving 6 bases of the junction unmatched. Germline lookup yields CDR1 ENHRY and CDR2 SYGVKD. CDR3 residues: CATKGQLNYGYTF. The CDR3 DNA is TGTGCCACCAAGGGACAGCTTAACTATGGCTACACCTTC.

Concerning this clone itself: The junction shows a germline mismatch at one end, possibly a read error. The gene calls are TRBV2 and TRBJ2-3, with D tentatively TRBD2 (6 bases). This CDR3 spans 13 amino acids. CDR1 is SNHLY and CDR2 is FYNNEI in the germline V gene. CDR3 in amino acids: CASSEEGTDTQCF. Written as DNA, the CDR3 is TGTGCCAGCAGTGAGGAGGGAACAGATACGCAGTGTTTT.

The chain recombines TRBV3-1 (or the pseudogene TRBV3-2) with TRBJ1-6; 7 bases map to TRBD1. After removal of 5 bases from V and 12 bases from J, the junction contained 13 bases not matched to a gene. The CDR3 runs 15 residues. The V gene's germline CDR1 is LGHDT and CDR2 YNNKEL (reference sequence). CDR3 DNA: TGTGCCAGCAGCACCTCTAGACAGGGCGTAGGACCCCTCCACTTT. Amino acids: CASSTSRQGVGPLHF.

Only one count was recorded for this clone. The chain has TRBV4-1 and TRBJ2-7; 10 nucleotides match TRBD2. Germline lookup yields CDR1 MGHRA and CDR2 YSYEKL. V gave up 3 bases and J gave up 3 bases; unmatched junction bases: 2. This CDR3 comprises 14 residues. CDR3 region: CASSHLAGDYEQYF. The DNA for the CDR3 is TGCGCCAGCAGCCACCTAGCGGGGGACTACGAGCAGTACTTC.

The chain couples TRBV7-9 to TRBJ1-1; D gene unclear. CDR3 length: 17 amino acids. V was clipped by 3 bases and J by 4 bases, with 21 bases between them. CDR1 and CDR2 from the germline V gene are SEHNR and FQNEAQ (reference sequence). This CDR3 reads CASSLGPPGYLSTEAFF. The CDR3 nucleotides read TGTGCCAGCAGCTTGGGCCCCCCGGGGTATTTAAGCACTGAAGCTTTCTTT.

CDR3 DNA sequence: TGTGCCAGCAGTTTAAACTTTCTCTATGGCTACACCTTC. Amino acids: CASSLNFLYGYTF. V and J are TRBV12-3 or TRBV12-4 and TRBJ1-2; D gene uncertain. With 2 bases removed from V and 4 bases from J, the gap between germline ends came to 8 bases. CDR3 length: 13 amino acids.

The V call is TRBV9, the J call TRBJ2-2, with 10 bases lining up with TRBD2. From germline, CDR1 is SGDLS and CDR2 YYNGEE. The V gene end was trimmed by 3 bases and the J gene end by 4 bases; junction bases not matched to a gene: 3. This CDR3 contains 15 residues. For the CDR3, the DNA is TGTGCCAGCAGCGCACTAGCGGGAATCACCGGGGAGCTGTTTTTT. Protein product: CASSALAGITGELFF.

The chain carries TRBV3-1 (or the pseudogene TRBV3-2) and TRBJ2-1; D unresolved. The CDR3 is 11 amino acids. Trimming took 2 bases from V and 12 from J, leaving 8 bases between them. Germline loops: CDR1 LGHDT, CDR2 YNNKEL (reference sequence). The CDR3 reads CASSQRSAQFF. The CDR3 DNA sequence: TGTGCCAGCAGCCAAAGGAGCGCGCAGTTCTTC.

This clone was recorded only once. The chain carries TRBV9 and TRBJ2-3, with 12 positions matching TRBD2. The J segment lost 3 bases and the V segment lost 0 bases, leaving 5 bases of the junction unmatched. Germline CDR1 reads SGDLS; CDR2 reads YYNGEE. The CDR3 consists of 17 residues. CDR3 sequence: CASSVAPTSGSTDTQYF. The CDR3 bases are TGTGCCAGCAGCGTAGCTCCGACTAGCGGGAGTACAGATACGCAGTATTTT.

CDR3 coding DNA: TGTGCCAGCAGCCCCGGGACAGATATTCAAGAGACCCAGTACTTC. It yields the protein CASSPGTDIQETQYF. This sequence joins TRBV11-3 and TRBJ2-5; 7 nucleotides line up with TRBD1. This CDR3 contains 15 residues. The ends lost 5 bases at V and 2 bases at J; junction bases unmatched: 8. Germline lookup yields CDR1 SGHNT and CDR2 YENEEA.

V usage is TRBV7-9 and J usage is TRBJ2-1; TRBD2 matches 7 bases. Germline V gives CDR1 SEHNR, CDR2 FQNEAQ (reference sequence). This CDR3 has 15 amino acids. The V and J ends lost 7 bases and 4 bases, in that order; junction bases with no gene match: 10. CDR3 protein: CASTLGGSQYNEQFF. DNA for the CDR3: TGTGCCAGCACCCTTGGCGGGAGCCAATACAATGAGCAGTTCTTC.

This rearrangement joins TRBV5-1 to TRBJ1-1; D possibly corresponds to TRBD1 (6 bases). The V end lost 4 bases, the J end lost 0 bases, and 19 bases lay between the germline ends. CDR1 and CDR2 (germline): SGHRS, YFSETQ. The CDR3 spans 17 residues. DNA for the CDR3: TGCGCCAGCAGCGAATGGGGCAGGGGTAGTATGAACACTGAAGCTTTCTTT. As protein: CASSEWGRGSMNTEAFF.

The gene calls are TRBV12-3 or TRBV12-4 and TRBJ1-4, with D tentatively TRBD1 (5 bases). This CDR3 region has 13 residues. V was trimmed by 6 bases and J by 5 bases, leaving 10 bases between them. The CDR3 DNA reads TGTGCCAGCAGACTGGACACCAATGAAAAACTGTTTTTT. It translates to CASRLDTNEKLFF.